The TCR beta chain under discussion was sequenced for a study of T cells in Graves' hyperthyroidism and ophthalmopathy (dated by TCRdb to between 2019 and 2020). In the study overall: Peripheral blood samples were taken at the time of initial diagnosis, prior to any treatment. TCR V-J signatures able to tell the groups apart were searched for in a discovery cohort of around 95 patients, of whom 40 to 45 had Graves' ophthalmopathy and around 58 had stable Graves' hyperthyroidism. Prospective prediction of ophthalmopathy was tested in an independent validation cohort of fewer than 20 hyperthyroidism patients and some 17 patients who later progressed to ophthalmopathy. The 100 or so discovery patients were randomly divided into training and test sets at a 7:3 ratio. In more than 5 Graves' hyperthyroidism patients, the study also compared T-cell repertoires from thyroid tissue with T-cell repertoires from blood. Once sampling was done, hyperthyroidism patients were given methimazole at a starting dose of 30 mg daily, whereas ophthalmopathy patients were given high-dose intravenous methylprednisolone. According to the paper, TCR Vbeta CDR3 sequencing was carried out on some 140 peripheral blood samples, which came from 40 to 45 ophthalmopathy, around 74 hyperthyroidism and about 17 progressor patients.

TCR beta CDR3 regions were amplified from RNA transcripts. A first-round RT-PCR of the TCR CDR3 used the HTBI primer set with the Qiagen OneStep RT-PCR kit. A second multiplex PCR round built the libraries, followed by size selection and purification. Paired-end sequencing of the libraries was performed with 100 bp reads on an Illumina HiSeq2000. In the source study's methods: Raw data were processed with SOAPnuke, discarding reads with adapters, uncalled bases, mean Phred below 15, or no exact constant-primer or identifier match. High-quality paired reads were merged with COPE v1.2.5, and unique nucleotide sequences were defined as clonotypes. Clonotypes were aligned to IMGT TRBV, TRBD and TRBJ reference segments using MiTCR v1.1. Analysis was restricted to V-J combinations with a frequency above 0.0001, which covered roughly 99% of repertoires. The TCS score was defined as the ratio of F50 (clonal expansion) to E x V (chaos), calculated using BLOSUM62-based TCRdist between CDR3 peptides within each V-J. Welch's t-statistics and random forest reduced several hundred V-J features to some 14, which were used in a naive Bayes classifier (R e1071). The public reads were reanalyzed by TCRdb: fastp trimming at Q25, MiXCR alignment, in-frame beta chains only. Rows matching on CDR3 protein sequence are summarized as one entry with the most common DNA and genes. TCRdb's processing, not the study's, gives the V and J calls here. This sample gives 360,000 or so distinct CDR3 sequences in total; 15% to 20% of them show up just once. 15% of the sample is held by the ten biggest clonotypes.

Overall study results and their limits: Sample size was not statistically predetermined, and blinding of investigators to group allocation was not performed. A 13 V-J signature model separated ophthalmopathy from stable hyperthyroidism, with approximately 87% sensitivity and about 81% specificity in cross-validation and 80%/75% in testing. During validation, the model predicted progression to ophthalmopathy a median of approximately 6.5 months ahead of onset, with approximately 70% sensitivity and 72% to 80% specificity. Most expanded thyroid clonotypes (frequency above 0.001) were also detected in blood, suggesting blood repertoires may reflect thyroid immune responses.

In the ophthalmopathy patients, disease was moderately to severely active, with a Clinical Activity Score of 3 or more, a NOSPECS grade of 4 or more, and a duration of less than 3 months. Patients with uncontrolled infections, other autoimmune diseases, pregnancy or lactation were excluded. Diagnoses were based on clinical symptoms, serum thyroxine and TRAb, thyroid ultrasound and orbital computed tomography. Ficoll-Paque density gradient centrifugation was used to isolate PBMCs from about 10 ml of fresh peripheral blood. Total RNA was extracted with Trizol reagent, and quality was checked on an Agilent 2100 Bioanalyzer. This clonotype was seen at least ten times. Its antigen is currently not known. No clone much larger than this one lies a single base away; base qualities are absent. The receptor was derived from a woman in her 40s with Graves' ophthalmopathy. The sample was blood.

The CDR3 here reads CATSRKTGTGNYEQYF. The sequence in DNA is TGTGCCACCAGCAGGAAAACCGGGACAGGTAACTACGAGCAGTACTTC. Recombination joined TRBV15 with TRBJ2-7, with 8 central nucleotides matching TRBD1. There are 16 amino acids in the CDR3, from cysteine to phenylalanine inclusive. Only the CDR3 DNA is retained, 48 bases long and in frame from the first base. CDR1 LNHNV and CDR2 YYDKDF were looked up in the germline V gene (reference sequence). Trimming removed 3 bases from V and 3 bases from J; the gene matches leave 10 bases unexplained.